This TCR beta chain was captured in a study of blood T cell repertoires in COVID-19. Only in-frame clones appear in the TCRdb table, and some are missing; sequencing was by immunoSEQ multiplex PCR. Seen here are more than 25,000 clones, 87% observed once, and the top ten hold over 5%. Trimming left V 2 bases short and J 8 bases short, with 12 bases between. This CDR3 region has 13 residues. CDR1 and CDR2 from the germline V gene are MNHEY and SMNVEV (reference sequence). Sequences were obtained from peripheral blood. The chain combines TRBV27 with TRBJ1-2; D possibly corresponds to TRBD1 (5 bases). The sequence came from a man aged 55 to 70 with active COVID-19. The CDR3 DNA follows: TGTGCCAGCAGTTTAGGGGGGGTGGGGGGCTACACCTTC. Protein sequence: CASSLGGVGGYTF.